Each of the 10 T cell receptor beta chains below was sequenced from the same sample in a study of blood T cell repertoires in COVID-19. Libraries were prepared by immunoSEQ multiplex PCR; TCRdb keeps only in-frame clonotypes and omits some of them. The table shows roughly 75,000 clones, with approximately 85% occurring only once. Sequenced: peripheral blood. The receptors stem from a man between 50 and 59 years old with COVID-19, enrolled during active disease.

This chain uses TRBV5-1 with TRBJ2-7; D perhaps matches TRBD1 (6 bases). This CDR3 comprises 16 residues. Germline CDR1 and CDR2: SGHRS and YFSETQ. V lost 3 bases and J lost 2, with 18 bases in between. CDR3 amino acids: CASSSSLGTPTYEQYF. Written as DNA, the CDR3 is TGCGCCAGCAGCTCATCCCTGGGGACACCTACCTACGAGCAGTACTTC.

The V gene is TRBV19, the J gene TRBJ1-4; 7 positions agree with TRBD1. The CDR3 totals 14 residues. Germline V CDR1 and CDR2: LNHDA, SQIVND (reference sequence). With V trimmed by 8 bases and J by 5 bases, 8 bases remained unmatched. CDR3 sequence: CASAWGRGNEKLFF. The CDR3 region has the DNA TGTGCCAGTGCCTGGGGCAGGGGGAATGAAAAACTGTTTTTT.

The rearrangement joins TRBV5-4 to TRBJ1-6; 9 positions match TRBD1. The ends lost 2 bases at V and 5 bases at J; junction bases unmatched: 2. The CDR3 has 15 amino acids. The germline gives CDR1 SGHNT, CDR2 YYREEE (reference sequence). The CDR3 is CASSLQGADNSPLHF. Here the CDR3 DNA reads TGTGCCAGCAGCTTACAGGGGGCAGATAATTCACCCCTCCACTTT.

The rearrangement links TRBV2 to TRBJ1-1; possible D gene TRBD1, 5 bases. Germline V gene sequence: CDR1 SNHLY, CDR2 FYNNEI. Trimming shortened V by 4 bases and J by 1 base, and 10 bases separated the two germline ends. The CDR3 length is 14 residues. CDR3 in amino acids: CASSATARNTEAFF. In DNA, the CDR3 is TGTGCCAGCAGTGCGACAGCCAGGAACACTGAAGCTTTCTTT.

V gene TRBV28 combines with J gene TRBJ1-5, with D possibly matching TRBD1 (5 bases). Deletions cut 8 bases from V and 6 bases from J, with 14 bases between. Germline assignment: CDR1 MDHEN and CDR2 SYDVKM. The CDR3 is 13 amino acids. CDR3: CASSRGGVQPQHF. CDR3 DNA: TGTGCCAGCTCCCGGGGCGGGGTTCAGCCCCAGCATTTT. Based on the CDR3 plus reference TRBV28 and TRBJ1-5, the full variable domain is DVKVTQSSRYLVKRTGEKVFLECVQDMDHENMFWYRQDPGLGLRLIYFSYDVKMKEKGDIPEGYSVSREKKERFSLILESASTNQTSMYLCASSRGGVQPQHFGDGTRLSIL.

The gene calls are TRBV7-2 and TRBJ1-1; unclear D gene. The CDR3 is made up of 11 amino acids. V lost 4 bases and J lost 11, with 11 bases in between. The germline V gene has CDR1 SGHTA and CDR2 FQGNSA. This CDR3 is CASSSSSVAFF. The CDR3 DNA follows: TGTGCCAGCAGCTCATCATCAGTGGCTTTCTTT.

The chain recombines TRBV6-1 with TRBJ1-5; tentatively, D is TRBD1 (5 bases). The germline CDR1 and CDR2 sequences are MNHNS and SASEGT. The germline V and J ends were trimmed by 1 base and 2 bases, with 15 bases remaining between them. The CDR3 is 17 residues long. This chain's CDR3 is CASSEGGGKAGNQPQHF. Written as DNA, the CDR3 is TGTGCCAGCAGTGAAGGGGGCGGAAAGGCGGGCAATCAGCCCCAGCATTTT.

The rearrangement joins TRBV3-1 (or the pseudogene TRBV3-2) to TRBJ1-1; D possibly corresponds to TRBD1 (5 bases). V was cut by 4 bases and J by 1 base, with 7 bases left in between. CDR1 LGHDT and CDR2 YNNKEL come from the germline V gene (reference sequence). The CDR3 sequence is 13 residues long. The CDR3 DNA is TGTGCCAGCAGCCCGGGGGGGAACACTGAAGCTTTCTTT. Translating it yields CASSPGGNTEAFF.

V usage is TRBV27 and J usage is TRBJ1-1; no clear D. The CDR3 covers 18 residues. Trimming removed 0 bases at V and 1 base at J, with 18 bases between. The V gene's germline CDR1 is MNHEY and CDR2 SMNVEV (reference sequence). The CDR3 region has the DNA TGTGCCAGCAGTTTATCGATTTCTAACGCGGCCCCGAACACTGAAGCTTTCTTT. Translation: CASSLSISNAAPNTEAFF.

The chain is built from TRBV2 and TRBJ2-5, with TRBD2 matching 9 bases. Germline loops: CDR1 SNHLY, CDR2 FYNNEI. The CDR3 runs to 15 residues. With 1 base clipped from V and 5 bases from J, the junction kept 5 bases outside the gene matches. The CDR3: CASSEGSGSSETQYF. As DNA, the CDR3 is TGTGCCAGCAGTGAAGGTAGCGGGAGTTCGGAGACCCAGTACTTC.